Given below is one TCR beta chain in context. What it binds is not known. Sequencing used immunoSEQ v3. The table came from immunoSEQ multiplex PCR; TCRdb's copy has only in-frame clones and leaves some out. The data contain around 59,000 clones, 69% of them seen just once; the ten biggest clones take up about 6.3%. This entry belongs to a study of TIL therapy for anti-PD-1-resistant metastatic lung cancer. Across the study: Tumors were harvested before any PD-1/PD-L1 blockade. Most patients had lung adenocarcinoma. Study observations and caveats: TIL clonotype persistence in blood showed no apparent association with response.

Time point of the sample: pre-treatment sample, taken before nivolumab and TIL therapy. Patients were adults with stage 4 NSCLC. The CDR3 runs 13 residues. Deletions cut 2 bases from V and 10 bases from J, with 9 bases between. Germline V gene sequence: CDR1 MRHNA, CDR2 SNTAGT. The sequence was collected from a person aged 25 to 85 with non-small cell lung cancer. This material consisted of blood, taken at baseline. The gene calls are TRBV6-4 and TRBJ1-6; tentative D call: TRBD1 (5 bases). The CDR3 region has the DNA TGTGCCAGCAGTGACGTCCAGGGCTCACCCCTCCACTTT. Translation gives CASSDVQGSPLHF.